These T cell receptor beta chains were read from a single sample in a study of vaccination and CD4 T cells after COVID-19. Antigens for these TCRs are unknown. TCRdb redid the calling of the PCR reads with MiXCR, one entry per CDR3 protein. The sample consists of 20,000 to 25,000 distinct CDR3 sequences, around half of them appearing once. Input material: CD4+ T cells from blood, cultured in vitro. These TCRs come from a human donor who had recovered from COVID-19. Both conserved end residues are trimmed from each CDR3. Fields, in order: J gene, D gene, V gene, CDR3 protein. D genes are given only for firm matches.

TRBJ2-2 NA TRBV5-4 ASSPGRGPNTGELF
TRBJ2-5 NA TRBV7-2 ASSFGGTQY
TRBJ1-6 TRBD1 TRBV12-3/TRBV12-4 ASRGDSSYNSPLH
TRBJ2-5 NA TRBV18 ASSRDSRETQY
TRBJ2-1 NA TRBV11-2 ASSLTLGDPYNEQF
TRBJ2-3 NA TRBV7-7 ASSPSQGFYHTQY
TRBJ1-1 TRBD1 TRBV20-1 SARAIQGADTEAF
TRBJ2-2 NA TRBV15 ATSRDAVGLAGELF
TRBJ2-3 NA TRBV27 ASSLFGEVTDTQY
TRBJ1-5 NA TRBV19 ASSIRKAGGNQPQH